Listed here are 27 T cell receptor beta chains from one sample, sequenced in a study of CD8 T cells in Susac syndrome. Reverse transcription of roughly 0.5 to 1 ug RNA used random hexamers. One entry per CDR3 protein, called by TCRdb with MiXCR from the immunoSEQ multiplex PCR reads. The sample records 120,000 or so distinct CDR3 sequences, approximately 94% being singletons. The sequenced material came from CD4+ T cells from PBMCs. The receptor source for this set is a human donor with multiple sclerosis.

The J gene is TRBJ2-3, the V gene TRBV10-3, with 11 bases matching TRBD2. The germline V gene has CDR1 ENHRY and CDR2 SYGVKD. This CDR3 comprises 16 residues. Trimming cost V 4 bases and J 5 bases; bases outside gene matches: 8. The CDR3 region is CAISVTSGSIVDTQYF. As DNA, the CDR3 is TGTGCCATCAGTGTAACTAGCGGGAGCATCGTAGATACGCAGTATTTT.

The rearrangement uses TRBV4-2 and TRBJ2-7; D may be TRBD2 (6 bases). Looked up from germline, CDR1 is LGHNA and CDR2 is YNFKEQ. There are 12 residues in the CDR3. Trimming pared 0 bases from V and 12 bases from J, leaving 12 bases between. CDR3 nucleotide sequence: TGTGCCAGCAGCCAAGATGGGACTCGTTGGTACTTC. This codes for CASSQDGTRWYF.

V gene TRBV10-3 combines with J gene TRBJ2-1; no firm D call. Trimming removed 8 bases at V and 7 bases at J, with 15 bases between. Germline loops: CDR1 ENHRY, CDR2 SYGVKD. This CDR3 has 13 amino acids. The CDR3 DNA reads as TGTGCCATCTCACCAAATCTGGGGAATGAGCAGTTCTTC. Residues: CAISPNLGNEQFF.

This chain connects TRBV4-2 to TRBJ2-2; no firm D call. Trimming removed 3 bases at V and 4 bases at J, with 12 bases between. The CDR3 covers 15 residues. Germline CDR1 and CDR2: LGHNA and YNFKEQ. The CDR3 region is CASSHDPGSTGELFF. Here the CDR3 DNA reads TGTGCCAGCAGCCACGACCCCGGGTCCACCGGGGAGCTGTTTTTT.

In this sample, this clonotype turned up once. The CDR3 here is CASSPIPGRIDEQYF. CDR3 nucleotides: TGTGCCAGTAGTCCCATCCCAGGACGGATCGACGAGCAGTACTTC. The rearrangement joins TRBV19 to TRBJ2-7; no definite D call. The V and J ends lost 5 bases and 5 bases respectively, with 19 bases between them. The CDR3 totals 15 residues. In germline, CDR1 is LNHDA, CDR2 SQIVND (reference sequence).

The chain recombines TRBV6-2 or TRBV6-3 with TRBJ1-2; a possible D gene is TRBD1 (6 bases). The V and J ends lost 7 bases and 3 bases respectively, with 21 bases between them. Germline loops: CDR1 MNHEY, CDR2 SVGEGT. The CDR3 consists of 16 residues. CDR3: CASNRGAVSEDYGYTF. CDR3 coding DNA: TGTGCCAGCAACCGGGGGGCAGTTAGCGAAGACTATGGCTACACCTTC.

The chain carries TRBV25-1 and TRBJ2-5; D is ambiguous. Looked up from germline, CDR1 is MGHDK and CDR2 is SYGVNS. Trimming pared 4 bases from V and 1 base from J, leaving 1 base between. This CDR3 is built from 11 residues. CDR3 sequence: CASSGQETQYF. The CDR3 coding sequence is TGTGCCAGCAGTGGCCAAGAGACCCAGTACTTC.

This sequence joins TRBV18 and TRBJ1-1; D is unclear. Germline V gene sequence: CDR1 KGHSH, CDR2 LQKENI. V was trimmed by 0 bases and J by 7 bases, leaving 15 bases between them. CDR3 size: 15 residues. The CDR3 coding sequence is TGTGCCAGCTCACCACCTTCAAACAGCGGCGGTGAAGCTTTCTTT. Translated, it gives CASSPPSNSGGEAFF. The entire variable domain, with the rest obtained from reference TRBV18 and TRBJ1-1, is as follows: NAGVMQNPRHLVRRRGQEARLRCSPMKGHSHVYWYRQLPEEGLKFMVYLQKENIIDESGMPKERFSAEFPKEGPSILRIQQVVRGDSAAYFCASSPPSNSGGEAFFGQGTRLTVV.

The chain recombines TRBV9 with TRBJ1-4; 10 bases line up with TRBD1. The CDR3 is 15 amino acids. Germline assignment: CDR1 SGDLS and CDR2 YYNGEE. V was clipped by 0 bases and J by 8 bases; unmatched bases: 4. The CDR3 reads CASSVGDRGGEKLFF. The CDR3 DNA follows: TGTGCCAGCAGCGTAGGGGACAGGGGTGGGGAAAAACTGTTTTTT.

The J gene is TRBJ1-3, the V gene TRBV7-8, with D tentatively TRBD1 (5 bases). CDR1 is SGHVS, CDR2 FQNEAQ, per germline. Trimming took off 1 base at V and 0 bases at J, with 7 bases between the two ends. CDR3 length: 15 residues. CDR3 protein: CASSLEGTSGNTIYF. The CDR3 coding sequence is TGTGCCAGCAGCTTAGAAGGGACCTCTGGAAACACCATATATTTT. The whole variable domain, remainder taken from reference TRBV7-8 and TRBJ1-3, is GAGVSQSPRYKVAKRGQDVALRCDPISGHVSLFWYQQALGQGPEFLTYFQNEAQLDKSGLPSDRFFAERPEGSVSTLKIQRTQQEDSAVYLCASSLEGTSGNTIYFGEGSWLTVV.

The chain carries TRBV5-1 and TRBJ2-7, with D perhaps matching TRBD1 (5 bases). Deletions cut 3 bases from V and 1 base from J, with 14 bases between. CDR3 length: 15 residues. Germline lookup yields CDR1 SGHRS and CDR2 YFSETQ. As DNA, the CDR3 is TGCGCCAGCAGCTCCGACCCCAGGGCGTCCTACGAGCAGTACTTC. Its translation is CASSSDPRASYEQYF.

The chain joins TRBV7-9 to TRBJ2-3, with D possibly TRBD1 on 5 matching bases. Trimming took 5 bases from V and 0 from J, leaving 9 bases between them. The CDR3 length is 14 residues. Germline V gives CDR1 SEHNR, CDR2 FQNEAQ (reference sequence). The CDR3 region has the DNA TGTGCCAGCAGCCAGGGATCCAGCACAGATACGCAGTATTTT. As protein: CASSQGSSTDTQYF.

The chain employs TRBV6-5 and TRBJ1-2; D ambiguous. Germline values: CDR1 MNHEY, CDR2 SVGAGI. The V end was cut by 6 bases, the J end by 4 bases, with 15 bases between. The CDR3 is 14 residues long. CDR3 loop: CASSREEVGYGYTF. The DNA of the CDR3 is TGTGCCAGCAGCCGAGAGGAGGTCGGCTATGGCTACACCTTC.

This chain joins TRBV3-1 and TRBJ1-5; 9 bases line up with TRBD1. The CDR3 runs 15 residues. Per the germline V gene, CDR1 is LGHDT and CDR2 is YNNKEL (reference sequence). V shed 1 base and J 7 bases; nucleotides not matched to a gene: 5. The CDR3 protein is CASSQGTGARQPQHF. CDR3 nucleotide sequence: TGTGCCAGCAGCCAAGGGACAGGGGCCAGGCAGCCCCAGCATTTT.

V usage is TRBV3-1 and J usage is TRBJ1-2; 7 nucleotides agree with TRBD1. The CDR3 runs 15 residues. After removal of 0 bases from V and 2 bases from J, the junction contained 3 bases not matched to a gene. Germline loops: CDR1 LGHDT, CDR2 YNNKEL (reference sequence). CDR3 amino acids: CASSQDDRANYGYTF. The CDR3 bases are TGTGCCAGCAGCCAAGATGACAGGGCAAACTATGGCTACACCTTC.

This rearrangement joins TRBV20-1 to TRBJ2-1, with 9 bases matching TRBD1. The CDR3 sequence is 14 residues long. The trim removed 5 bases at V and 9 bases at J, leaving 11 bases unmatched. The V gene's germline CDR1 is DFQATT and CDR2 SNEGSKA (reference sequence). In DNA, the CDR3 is TGCAGTGCTCCGCGACAGGGGGACGAGAGTGAGCAGTTCTTC. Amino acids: CSAPRQGDESEQFF.

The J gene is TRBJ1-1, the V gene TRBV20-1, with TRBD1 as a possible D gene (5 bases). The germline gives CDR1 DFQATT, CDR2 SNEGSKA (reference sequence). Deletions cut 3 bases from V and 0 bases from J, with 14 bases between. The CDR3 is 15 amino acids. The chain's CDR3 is CSASPLDTLNTEAFF. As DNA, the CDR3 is TGCAGTGCTAGTCCTCTGGACACCTTGAACACTGAAGCTTTCTTT.

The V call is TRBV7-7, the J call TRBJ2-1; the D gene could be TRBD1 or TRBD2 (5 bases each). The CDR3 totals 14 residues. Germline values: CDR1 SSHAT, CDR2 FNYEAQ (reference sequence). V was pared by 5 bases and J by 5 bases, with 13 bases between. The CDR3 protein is CASSPGRVHNEQFF. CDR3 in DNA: TGTGCCAGCAGCCCGGGACGGGTTCACAATGAGCAGTTCTTC.

CDR3 protein: CASSLQGRYTGELFF. The CDR3 coding sequence is TGTGCCAGCAGCTTACAGGGGCGTTACACCGGGGAGCTGTTTTTT. The rearrangement joins TRBV7-9 to TRBJ2-2, with a weak D call TRBD1 (6 bases). The CDR3 totals 15 residues. V lost 2 bases and J 3 bases, leaving 10 bases between the germline ends. Germline V gives CDR1 SEHNR, CDR2 FQNEAQ (reference sequence).

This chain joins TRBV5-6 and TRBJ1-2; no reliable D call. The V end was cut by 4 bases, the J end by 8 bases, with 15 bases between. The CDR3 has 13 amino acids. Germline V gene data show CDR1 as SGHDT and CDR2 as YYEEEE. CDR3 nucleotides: TGTGCCAGCAGCCCGAGGGCCTCGGAAGGCTACACCTTC. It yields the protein CASSPRASEGYTF.

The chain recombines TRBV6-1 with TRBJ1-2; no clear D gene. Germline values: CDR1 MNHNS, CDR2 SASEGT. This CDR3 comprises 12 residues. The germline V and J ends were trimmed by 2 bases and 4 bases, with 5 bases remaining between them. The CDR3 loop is CASSETVYGYTF. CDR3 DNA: TGTGCCAGCAGTGAAACAGTCTATGGCTACACCTTC.

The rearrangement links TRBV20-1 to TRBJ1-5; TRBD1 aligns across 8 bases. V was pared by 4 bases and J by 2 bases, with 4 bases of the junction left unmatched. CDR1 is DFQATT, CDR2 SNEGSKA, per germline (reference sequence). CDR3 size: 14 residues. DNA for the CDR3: TGCAGTGCTACAGGGGGCGGGGGCAATCAGCCCCAGCATTTT. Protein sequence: CSATGGGGNQPQHF.

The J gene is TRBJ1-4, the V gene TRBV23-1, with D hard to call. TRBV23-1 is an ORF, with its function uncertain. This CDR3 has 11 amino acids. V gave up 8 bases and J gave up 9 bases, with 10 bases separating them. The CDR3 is CASCRRQKLFF. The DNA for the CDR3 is TGCGCCAGCTGCCGCCGACAAAAACTGTTTTTT.

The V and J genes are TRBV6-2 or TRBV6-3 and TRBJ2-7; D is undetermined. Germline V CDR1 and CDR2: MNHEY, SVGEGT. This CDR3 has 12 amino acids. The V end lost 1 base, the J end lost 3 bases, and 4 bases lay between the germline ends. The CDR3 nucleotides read TGTGCCAGCAGTTACTGGCACTACGAGCAGTACTTC. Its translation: CASSYWHYEQYF.

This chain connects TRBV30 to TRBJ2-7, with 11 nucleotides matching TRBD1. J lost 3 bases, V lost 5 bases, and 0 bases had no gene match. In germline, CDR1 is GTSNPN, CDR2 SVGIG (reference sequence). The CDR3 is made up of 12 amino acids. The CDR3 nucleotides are TGTGCCTGGGGGACAGGGGGCTACGAGCAGTACTTC. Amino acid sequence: CAWGTGGYEQYF.

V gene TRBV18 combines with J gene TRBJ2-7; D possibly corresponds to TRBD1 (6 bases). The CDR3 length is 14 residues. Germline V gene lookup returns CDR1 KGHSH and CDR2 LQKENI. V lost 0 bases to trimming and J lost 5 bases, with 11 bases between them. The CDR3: CASSPPQQGNEQYF. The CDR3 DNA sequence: TGTGCCAGCTCACCACCGCAACAGGGCAACGAGCAGTACTTC.

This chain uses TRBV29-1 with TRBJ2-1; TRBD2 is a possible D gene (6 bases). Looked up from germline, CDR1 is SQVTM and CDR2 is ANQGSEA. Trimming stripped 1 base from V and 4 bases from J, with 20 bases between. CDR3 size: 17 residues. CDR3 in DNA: TGCAGCGTTGAAGGATGGAGGGGTTTTGAGGGATACAATGAGCAGTTCTTC. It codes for CSVEGWRGFEGYNEQFF.